This T cell receptor (beta chain) was found in a study of blood T cell repertoires in COVID-19. Study at large: Researchers got acute and convalescent COVID-19 samples from the United States, Italy and Spain. In each case, the material was cDNA or gDNA derived from T cells, B-cell-depleted T cells, or PBMCs.

Per the study methods: Amplification with reference gene primers provided the estimates of nucleated cell counts. Generated by immunoSEQ multiplex PCR, the TCRdb table keeps only in-frame clones and is missing some. The V and J calls and clone size were taken over from that table, and D and trimming were inferred from the DNA. This sample carries roughly 64,000 clones, approximately 82% of them seen once, and the ten largest clones take roughly 5.6%. The CDR3 has 15 amino acids. The V end lost 5 bases, the J end lost 6 bases, and 19 bases lay between the germline ends. Germline V gene sequence: CDR1 SGHDN, CDR2 FVKESK. This clone was observed once.

This chain connects TRBV14 to TRBJ1-2, with D possibly TRBD1 on 5 matching bases. Material: peripheral blood. The clonotype comes from a woman aged 60-70 years with acute or convalescent COVID-19. The CDR3 here is CASSEHATGLNGYTF. The CDR3, as DNA: TGTGCCAGCAGCGAACACGCAACAGGACTAAATGGCTACACCTTC. Full variable domain (outside the CDR3, taken from reference TRBV14 and TRBJ1-2): EAGVTQFPSHSVIEKGQTVTLRCDPISGHDNLYWYRRVMGKEIKFLLHFVKESKQDESGMPNNRFLAERTGGTYSTLKVQPAELEDSGVYFCASSEHATGLNGYTFGSGTRLTVV.